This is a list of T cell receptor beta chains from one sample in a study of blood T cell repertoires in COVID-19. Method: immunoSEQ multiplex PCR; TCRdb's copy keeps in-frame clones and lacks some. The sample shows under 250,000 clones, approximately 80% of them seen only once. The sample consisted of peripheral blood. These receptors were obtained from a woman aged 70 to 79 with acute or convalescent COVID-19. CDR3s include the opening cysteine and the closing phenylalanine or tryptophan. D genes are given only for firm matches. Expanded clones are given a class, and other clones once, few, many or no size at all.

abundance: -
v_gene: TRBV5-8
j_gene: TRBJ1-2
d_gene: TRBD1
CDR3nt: TGTGCCAGCAGCTTGTGGACAGGGGGGGAAGGCTACACCTTC
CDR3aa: CASSLWTGGEGYTF

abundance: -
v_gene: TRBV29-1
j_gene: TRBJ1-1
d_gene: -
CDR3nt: TGCAGCGTTTCGAGTCTCCAGGTAGGGAACACTGAAGCTTTCTTT
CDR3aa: CSVSSLQVGNTEAFF

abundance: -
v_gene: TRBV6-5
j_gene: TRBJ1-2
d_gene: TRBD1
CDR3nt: TGTGCCAGCAGTTTATCGCCGGGACAGGGGTATGGCTACACCTTC
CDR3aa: CASSLSPGQGYGYTF

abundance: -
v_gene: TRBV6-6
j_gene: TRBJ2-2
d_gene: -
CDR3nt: TGTGCCAGCAGCCCGAAGAGGGGAGGCACCGGGGAGCTGTTTTTT
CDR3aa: CASSPKRGGTGELFF

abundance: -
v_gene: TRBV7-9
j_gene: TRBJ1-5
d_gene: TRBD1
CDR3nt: TGTGCCAGCAGCCAACACTTTCGGACAGGACCAAGCAATCAGCCCCAGCATTTT
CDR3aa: CASSQHFRTGPSNQPQHF

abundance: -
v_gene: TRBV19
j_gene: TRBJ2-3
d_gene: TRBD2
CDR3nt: TGTGCCAGTAGTACATTGCTAGCGGGGAAAGATACGCAGTATTTT
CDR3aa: CASSTLLAGKDTQYF

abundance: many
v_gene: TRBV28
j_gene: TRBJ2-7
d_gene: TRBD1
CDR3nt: TGTGCCAGCCGACCGGGACAGGGTTACGAGCAGTACTTC
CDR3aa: CASRPGQGYEQYF

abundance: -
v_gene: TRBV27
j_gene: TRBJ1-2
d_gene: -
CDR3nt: TGTGCCAGCAGTTTTGCCCCTGGCAGGGTAGGAGGGTATGGCTACACCTTC
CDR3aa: CASSFAPGRVGGYGYTF

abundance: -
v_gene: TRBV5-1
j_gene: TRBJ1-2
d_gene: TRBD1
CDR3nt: TGCGCCAGCAGCCAACAGGGGGAGGGCTACACCTTC
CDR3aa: CASSQQGEGYTF

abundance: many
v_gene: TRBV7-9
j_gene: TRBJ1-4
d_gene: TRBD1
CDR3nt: TGTGCCAGCAGATTTGGACAGGGTTTTGGCGAAAAACTGTTTTTT
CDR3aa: CASRFGQGFGEKLFF